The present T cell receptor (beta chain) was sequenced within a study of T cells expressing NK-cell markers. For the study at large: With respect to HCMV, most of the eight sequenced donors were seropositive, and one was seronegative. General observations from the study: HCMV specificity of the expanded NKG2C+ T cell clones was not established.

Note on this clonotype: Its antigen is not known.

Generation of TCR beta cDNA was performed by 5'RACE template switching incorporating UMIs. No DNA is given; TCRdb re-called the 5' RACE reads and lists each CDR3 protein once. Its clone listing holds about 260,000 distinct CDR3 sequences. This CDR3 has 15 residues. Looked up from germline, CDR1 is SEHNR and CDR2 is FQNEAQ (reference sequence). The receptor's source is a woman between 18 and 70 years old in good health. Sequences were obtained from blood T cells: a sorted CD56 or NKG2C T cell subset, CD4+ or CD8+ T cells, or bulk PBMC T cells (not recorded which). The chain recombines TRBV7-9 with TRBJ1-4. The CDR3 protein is CASSLDGDNNEKLFF.